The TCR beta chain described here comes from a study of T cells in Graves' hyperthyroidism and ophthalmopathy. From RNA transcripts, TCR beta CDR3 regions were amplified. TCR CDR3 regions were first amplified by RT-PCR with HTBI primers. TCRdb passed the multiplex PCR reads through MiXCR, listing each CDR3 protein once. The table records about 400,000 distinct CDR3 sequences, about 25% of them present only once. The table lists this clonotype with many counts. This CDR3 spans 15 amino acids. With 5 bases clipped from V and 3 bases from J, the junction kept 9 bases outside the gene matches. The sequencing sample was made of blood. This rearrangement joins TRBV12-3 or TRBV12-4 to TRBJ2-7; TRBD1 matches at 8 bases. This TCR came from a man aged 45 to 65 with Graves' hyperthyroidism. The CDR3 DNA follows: TGTGCCAGCAGTACCGGAGACAGGGGTTACTACGAGCAGTACTTC. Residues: CASSTGDRGYYEQYF.